The TCR beta chain under discussion was sequenced for a study of blood T cells in healthy people across ages. With a J-beta primer mix and a sample-barcoded 5' primer, a second PCR ran about 7 to 12 cycles. One entry per CDR3 protein results from TCRdb running MiXCR on the 5' RACE reads. The data contain approximately 800,000 distinct CDR3 sequences, approximately 53% of them singletons. After removal of 0 bases from V and 11 bases from J, the junction contained 13 bases not matched to a gene. The germline V gene has CDR1 SGHTA and CDR2 FQGTGA. There are 16 residues in the CDR3. The sequencing sample was made of blood. This sequence joins TRBV7-3 and TRBJ2-5; 9 bases line up with TRBD1. The origin of this receptor is a man at least 80 years old in good health. The CDR3 spells CASSLTAGQGSYGQYF. The CDR3 nucleotides read TGTGCCAGCAGCTTAACAGCAGGACAGGGGTCCTACGGGCAGTACTTC.